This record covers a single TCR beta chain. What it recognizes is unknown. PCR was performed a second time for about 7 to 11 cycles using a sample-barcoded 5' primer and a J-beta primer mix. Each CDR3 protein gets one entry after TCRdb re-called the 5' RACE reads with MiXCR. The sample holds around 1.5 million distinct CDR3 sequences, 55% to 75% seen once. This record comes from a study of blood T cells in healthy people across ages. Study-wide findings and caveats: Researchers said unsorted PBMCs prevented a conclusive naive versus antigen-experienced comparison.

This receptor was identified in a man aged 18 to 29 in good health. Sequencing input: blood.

DNA of the CDR3: TGCAGTGCTAGGAAGACTAGCGTCTCCTACGAGCAGTACTTC. This encodes CSARKTSVSYEQYF. This chain uses TRBV20-1 with TRBJ2-7; 8 nucleotides line up with TRBD2. Germline loops: CDR1 DFQATT, CDR2 SNEGSKA (reference sequence). The CDR3 contains 14 residues. J was trimmed by 0 bases and V by 3 bases; bases with no gene match: 4.